What follows are 21 T cell receptor beta chains derived from one specimen sequenced in a study of T cells in Graves' hyperthyroidism and ophthalmopathy. TCR beta CDR3 region amplification was performed from RNA transcripts. In the first-round RT-PCR of the TCR CDR3, the HTBI primer set was used. TCRdb re-called the multiplex PCR reads through MiXCR, storing one row per CDR3 protein. The data show around 450,000 distinct CDR3 sequences, less than 20% seen once. Sequencing was carried out using blood. Receptor source: a woman between 18 and 30 years old with Graves' hyperthyroidism.

This clonotype was observed at least ten times. This chain joins TRBV5-1 and TRBJ1-1; 8 nucleotides match TRBD1. This CDR3 comprises 15 residues. Trimming at V came to 3 bases and at J to 6 bases, leaving 10 bases not matched to a gene. Per the germline V gene, CDR1 is SGHRS and CDR2 is YFSETQ. The chain's CDR3 is CASSSGGQGGAEAFF. The CDR3 DNA reads TGCGCCAGCAGCTCCGGAGGACAGGGTGGCGCTGAAGCTTTCTTT.

This clonotype was observed many times. The chain combines TRBV3-1 with TRBJ1-1; D call uncertain. Germline CDR1 and CDR2: LGHDT and YNNKEL (reference sequence). This CDR3 contains 12 residues. The germline V and J ends were trimmed by 4 bases and 7 bases, with 10 bases remaining between them. CDR3 in DNA: TGTGCCAGCAGCCGAGACTTGGGTGAAGCTTTCTTT. It encodes CASSRDLGEAFF.

The V and J genes are TRBV6-1 and TRBJ2-7, with D maybe TRBD2 (7 bases). Germline V lookup: CDR1 MNHNS, CDR2 SASEGT. There are 12 residues in the CDR3. The V end lost 4 bases, the J end lost 5 bases, and 9 bases lay between the germline ends. CDR3 sequence reads: CASSGGGHEQYF. The CDR3, as DNA: TGTGCCAGCAGTGGGGGGGGCCACGAGCAGTACTTC.

In its sample, this clonotype was seen many times. The genes are TRBV28 and TRBJ2-3; a weak D match, TRBD2 (6 bases). Germline values: CDR1 MDHEN, CDR2 SYDVKM. V lost 2 bases and J lost 4, with 13 bases in between. CDR3 length: 15 amino acids. CDR3 sequence reads: CASSLGGRVADTQYF. As DNA, the CDR3 is TGTGCCAGCAGTTTAGGGGGGAGAGTCGCAGATACGCAGTATTTT.

This clonotype was detected many times. The CDR3 sequence: CATSEGTGALNTEAFF. Written as DNA, the CDR3 is TGTGCCACCAGTGAGGGAACAGGGGCCTTGAACACTGAAGCTTTCTTT. The chain recombines TRBV24-1 with TRBJ1-1; 7 bases fit TRBD1. Trimming at V came to 4 bases and at J to 0 bases, leaving 7 bases not matched to a gene. CDR3 size: 16 residues. Germline V gene data show CDR1 as KGHDR and CDR2 as SFDVKD.

The chain recombines TRBV6-8 with TRBJ2-1; possible D gene TRBD2, 7 bases. CDR3 size: 15 residues. From germline, CDR1 is MNHGY and CDR2 SAAAGT. V shed 5 bases and J shed 6 bases, with 17 bases lying between them. As DNA, the CDR3 is TGTGCCAGCAGTCCCCTGGGGGGGGCCGGCAATGAGCAGTTCTTC. This gives the protein CASSPLGGAGNEQFF.

As for this clonotype: One junction end disagrees with the germline gene, perhaps due to a read error. CDR3 amino acids: CASSGGISSYNPPLHF. Written as DNA, the CDR3 is TGTGCCAGCAGTGGCGGGATTAGCTCCTATAATCCACCCCTCCACTTT. V gene TRBV6-1 combines with J gene TRBJ1-6; D ambiguous. The germline gives CDR1 MNHNS, CDR2 SASEGT. The CDR3 covers 16 residues.

The chain couples TRBV6-1 to TRBJ1-6; D possibly corresponds to TRBD1 (5 bases). Germline CDR1 and CDR2: MNHNS and SASEGT. The CDR3 contains 16 residues. Trimming took 6 bases from V and 0 from J, leaving 12 bases between them. The CDR3 region has the DNA TGTGCCAGCAGCCGGGACGTTAGCTCCTATAATTCACCCCTCCACTTT. As protein: CASSRDVSSYNSPLHF.

The chain carries TRBV30 and TRBJ1-5; unclear D gene. The V gene lost 3 bases and the J gene lost 2 bases, with 11 bases spanning the gap. The CDR3 has 14 amino acids. The germline V gene encodes CDR1 GTSNPN and CDR2 SVGIG (reference sequence). The CDR3 DNA reads as TGTGCCTGGAGCCAAGGGCTAGGCAATCAGCCCCAGCATTTT. It yields the protein CAWSQGLGNQPQHF. The full variable domain, with the rest looked up from reference TRBV30 and TRBJ1-5, is SQTIHQWPATLVQPVGSPLSLECTVEGTSNPNLYWYRQAAGRGLQLLFYSVGIGQISSEVPQNLSASRPQDRQFILSSKKLLLSDSGFYLCAWSQGLGNQPQHFGDGTRLSIL.

The V call is TRBV6-1, the J call TRBJ1-1; D is unresolved. The CDR3 runs 13 residues. Trimming removed 8 bases at V and 1 base at J, with 11 bases between. Germline CDR1 MNHNS, CDR2 SASEGT. The CDR3 DNA sequence: TGTGCCAGCCAGCGGCTGGGGAACACTGAAGCTTTCTTT. Its protein is CASQRLGNTEAFF.

This clonotype was observed at least ten times. The V and J genes are TRBV4-1 and TRBJ1-5; D remains unclear. V was trimmed by 0 bases and J by 0 bases, leaving 6 bases between them. CDR1 and CDR2 (germline): MGHRA, YSYEKL. CDR3 length: 15 amino acids. The CDR3 DNA follows: TGCGCCAGCAGCCAAGATGGCTTTAGCAATCAGCCCCAGCATTTT. Its protein product is CASSQDGFSNQPQHF.

This chain links TRBV4-1 with TRBJ1-5; D is ambiguous. Germline V gene sequence: CDR1 MGHRA, CDR2 YSYEKL. The V end was cut by 0 bases, the J end by 0 bases, with 6 bases between. CDR3 length: 15 amino acids. In nucleotides, the CDR3 is TGCGCCAGCAGCCAAGAAAGCTATAGCAATCAGCCCCAGCATTTT. It encodes CASSQESYSNQPQHF.

V and J are TRBV3-1 and TRBJ2-5; weak D call: TRBD2 (6 bases). Deletions cut 5 bases from V and 6 bases from J, with 10 bases between. Germline V gene data show CDR1 as LGHDT and CDR2 as YNNKEL (reference sequence). The CDR3 covers 12 residues. The CDR3 protein is CASSSSVKTQYF. CDR3 coding DNA: TGTGCCAGCAGCTCTAGCGTGAAGACCCAGTACTTC.

This clonotype has ten or more counts. This chain uses TRBV6-1 with TRBJ1-6; D is ambiguous. The germline V gene has CDR1 MNHNS and CDR2 SASEGT. V gave up 8 bases and J gave up 0 bases, with 8 bases separating them. The CDR3 contains 14 residues. The CDR3 is CASRMSSYNSPLHF. CDR3 nucleotides: TGTGCCAGCCGTATGAGCTCCTATAATTCACCCCTCCACTTT.

This rearrangement joins TRBV5-8 to TRBJ2-3, with D possibly being TRBD2 (6 bases). The CDR3 sequence is 16 residues long. Germline CDR1 and CDR2: SGHTS and YDEGEE. V was shortened by 0 bases and J by 8 bases, with 19 bases between the two germline ends. CDR3 region: CASSLAWGLPPGTQYF. CDR3 DNA sequence: TGTGCCAGCAGCTTGGCCTGGGGACTCCCCCCGGGTACGCAGTATTTT.

This clonotype appeared many times. The CDR3 region is CATTPGGKRGNYEQYF. The CDR3 DNA is TGTGCCACCACACCGGGGGGTAAGAGAGGGAACTACGAGCAGTACTTC. This sequence joins TRBV12-3 or TRBV12-4 and TRBJ2-7; 7 bases are shared with TRBD2. After removal of 10 bases from V and 3 bases from J, the junction contained 18 bases not matched to a gene. The CDR3 spans 16 residues.

This clonotype was counted at least ten times. The chain couples TRBV3-1 to TRBJ2-3; a weak D match, TRBD1 (8 bases). The CDR3 covers 16 residues. V gave up 4 bases and J gave up 2 bases, with 16 bases separating them. From germline, CDR1 is LGHDT and CDR2 YNNKEL (reference sequence). The CDR3 here is CASSRPQGGYTDTQYF. The CDR3 DNA is TGTGCCAGCAGCCGTCCACAGGGGGGGTACACAGATACGCAGTATTTT.

The CDR3: CSVEVNWGQETQYF. In DNA form, the CDR3 reads TGCAGCGTTGAAGTCAACTGGGGCCAAGAGACCCAGTACTTC. This sequence joins TRBV29-1 and TRBJ2-5, with D unresolved. The V end was cut by 1 base, the J end by 1 base, with 10 bases between. The CDR3 sequence is 14 residues long. Germline V gene lookup returns CDR1 SQVTM and CDR2 ANQGSEA.

This clonotype was found many times. The CDR3 coding sequence is TGTGCCATCAGTGAGTCAGAGACATCTTTCTATAATTCACCCCTCCACTTT. It translates to CAISESETSFYNSPLHF. The chain combines TRBV10-3 with TRBJ1-6; no clear D. The V and J ends lost 0 bases and 3 bases respectively, with 12 bases between them. Germline V gene sequence: CDR1 ENHRY, CDR2 SYGVKD. This CDR3 spans 17 amino acids.

CDR3 nucleotides: TGTGCCAGTAGTCAAGGGACAGGGGGCGGCTACGAGCAGTACTTC. Its translation is CASSQGTGGGYEQYF. V is TRBV19 and J is TRBJ2-7; 12 bases are shared with TRBD1. This CDR3 comprises 15 residues. The V and J ends lost 5 bases and 3 bases, in that order; junction bases with no gene match: 5. Per germline, CDR1 LNHDA and CDR2 SQIVND (reference sequence).

This clonotype has ten or more counts. The genes are TRBV29-1 and TRBJ2-1, with 7 nucleotides matching TRBD2. Germline trimming cut 4 bases from V and 2 bases from J; bases unmatched to any gene: 5. Per germline, CDR1 SQVTM and CDR2 ANQGSEA. This CDR3 has 14 amino acids. The CDR3: CSVAGGGAYNEQFF. Written as DNA, the CDR3 is TGCAGCGTTGCGGGCGGGGGTGCCTACAATGAGCAGTTCTTC.